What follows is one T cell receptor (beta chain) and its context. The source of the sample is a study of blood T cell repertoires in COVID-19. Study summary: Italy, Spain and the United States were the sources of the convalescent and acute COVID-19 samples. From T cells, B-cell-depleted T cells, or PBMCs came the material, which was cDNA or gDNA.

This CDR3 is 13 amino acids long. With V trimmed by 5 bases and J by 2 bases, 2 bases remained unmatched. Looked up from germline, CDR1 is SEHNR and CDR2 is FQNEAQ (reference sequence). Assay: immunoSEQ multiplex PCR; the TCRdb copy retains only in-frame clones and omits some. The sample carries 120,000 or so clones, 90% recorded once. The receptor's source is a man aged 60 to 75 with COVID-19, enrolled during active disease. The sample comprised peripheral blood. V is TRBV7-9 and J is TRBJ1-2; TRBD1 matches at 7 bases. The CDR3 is CASSRDSNYGYTF. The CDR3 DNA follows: TGTGCCAGCAGCCGGGACAGCAACTATGGCTACACCTTC. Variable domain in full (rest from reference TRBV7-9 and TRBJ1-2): DTGVSQNPRHKITKRGQNVTFRCDPISEHNRLYWYRQTLGQGPEFLTYFQNEAQLEKSRLLSDRFSAERPKGSFSTLEIQRTEQGDSAMYLCASSRDSNYGYTFGSGTRLTVV.